Each of the 23 T cell receptor beta chains below was sequenced from the same sample in a study of lymphopenia after photon versus proton radiotherapy. Clones were sequenced by immunoSEQ multiplex PCR, and TCRdb holds only the in-frame ones, with some missing. The sample has more than 30,000 clones, 85% to 90% seen once. The starting material was peripheral blood, obtained from a patient treated with proton-based radiotherapy. The receptors derive from a woman between 65 and 79 years old with pancreatic cancer. Some clones in this sample may be carry-over from other donors' samples.

A single count supports this clone. V and J are TRBV5-1 and TRBJ1-2; D is unresolved. Trimming cost V 0 bases and J 2 bases, with 8 bases left between them. This CDR3 spans 14 amino acids. CDR1 is SGHRS, CDR2 YFSETQ, per germline. CDR3 in amino acids: CASSLGDTNYGYTF. CDR3 in DNA: TGCGCCAGCAGCTTGGGGGATACCAACTATGGCTACACCTTC.

The V gene is TRBV2, the J gene TRBJ2-7; TRBD1 agrees at 8 bases. CDR1 is SNHLY, CDR2 FYNNEI, per germline. Trimming at V came to 6 bases and at J to 9 bases, leaving 13 bases not matched to a gene. The CDR3 extends over 14 amino acids. The CDR3 sequence is CASRDSGQAGMQYF. The CDR3 DNA follows: TGTGCCAGCAGGGACTCGGGACAGGCCGGAATGCAGTACTTC. Supplemented by reference TRBV2 and TRBJ2-7, the full variable domain reads EPEVTQTPSHQVTQMGQEVILRCVPISNHLYFYWYRQILGQKVEFLVSFYNNEISEKSEIFDDQFSVERPDGSNFTLKIRSTKLEDSAMYFCASRDSGQAGMQYFGPGTRLTVT.

This rearrangement joins TRBV7-6 to TRBJ2-3; 9 nucleotides match TRBD2. This CDR3 spans 16 amino acids. Unmatched junction bases numbered 15, after V lost 8 bases and J lost 6 bases. The germline V gene has CDR1 SGHVS and CDR2 FNYEAQ. CDR3 sequence: CASAPGGGRASDTQYF. As DNA, the CDR3 is TGTGCCAGCGCCCCGGGGGGCGGGAGGGCATCCGATACGCAGTATTTT.

The chain has TRBV7-2 and TRBJ2-3; tentatively, D is TRBD1 or TRBD2 (5 bases each). The V gene lost 7 bases and the J gene lost 0 bases, with 8 bases spanning the gap. CDR1 and CDR2 from the germline V gene are SGHTA and FQGNSA. The CDR3 runs 13 residues. The CDR3 DNA reads as TGTGCCAGCACCCGGGACAGCACAGATACGCAGTATTTT. Its protein is CASTRDSTDTQYF.

The V gene is TRBV11-2, the J gene TRBJ1-2, with D hard to call. Germline-derived CDR1 and CDR2 are SGHAT and FQNNGV. This CDR3 is built from 13 residues. V was shortened by 1 base and J by 6 bases, with 9 bases between the two germline ends. CDR3: CASSLGTANGYTF. CDR3 in DNA: TGTGCCAGCAGCTTAGGGACGGCGAATGGCTACACCTTC. Full variable domain (missing parts from reference TRBV11-2 and TRBJ1-2): EAGVAQSPRYKIIEKRQSVAFWCNPISGHATLYWYQQILGQGPKLLIQFQNNGVVDDSQLPKDRFSAERLKGVDSTLKIQPAKLEDSAVYLCASSLGTANGYTFGSGTRLTVV.

J is TRBJ1-3 and V is TRBV28; D is uncertain. In germline, CDR1 is MDHEN, CDR2 SYDVKM. This CDR3 comprises 15 residues. Trimming removed 5 bases from V and 0 bases from J, with 11 bases in between. The CDR3 bases are TGTGCCAGCAGTCCCCTAGGCTTCTCTGGAAACACCATATATTTT. Its protein is CASSPLGFSGNTIYF.

This CDR3 is CASSLGEGYEQYF. Here the CDR3 DNA reads TGCGCCAGCAGCCTAGGTGAGGGCTACGAGCAGTACTTC. This rearrangement joins TRBV4-3 to TRBJ2-7; the D gene is possibly TRBD2 (5 bases). The CDR3 has 13 amino acids. Trimming pared 4 bases from V and 3 bases from J, leaving 10 bases between. Germline-derived CDR1 and CDR2 are LGHNA and YSLEER.

Only one count was recorded for this clone. The V and J genes are TRBV5-1 and TRBJ2-5; no reliable D call. The CDR3 sequence is 15 residues long. Germline CDR1 and CDR2: SGHRS and YFSETQ. With 5 bases removed from V and 2 bases from J, the gap between germline ends came to 16 bases. The CDR3 spells CASSFESRKQETQYF. The CDR3 nucleotides read TGCGCCAGCAGTTTTGAATCACGGAAACAAGAGACCCAGTACTTC.

The chain carries TRBV7-9 and TRBJ1-4; D not certain. Germline lookup yields CDR1 SEHNR and CDR2 FQNEAQ (reference sequence). V was clipped by 5 bases and J by 1 base, with 14 bases between them. This CDR3 contains 16 residues. As DNA, the CDR3 is TGTGCCAGCAGCCCGGGTCGAACTGAAACTAATGAAAAACTGTTTTTT. Translation: CASSPGRTETNEKLFF.

A few counts support this clone. The V and J genes are TRBV6-1 and TRBJ1-1; 9 bases map to TRBD1. The V and J ends lost 5 bases and 4 bases, in that order; junction bases with no gene match: 5. The V gene's germline CDR1 is MNHNS and CDR2 SASEGT. This CDR3 is 14 amino acids long. DNA for the CDR3: TGTGCCAGCAGTAGGGGACAGGGATCCACTGAAGCTTTCTTT. Protein: CASSRGQGSTEAFF.

This rearrangement joins TRBV28 to TRBJ1-1; the match to TRBD1 covers 9 bases. Per germline, CDR1 MDHEN and CDR2 SYDVKM. This CDR3 spans 16 amino acids. V was pared by 5 bases and J by 0 bases, with 7 bases of the junction left unmatched. The CDR3 spells CASSLDRGNMNTEAFF. The CDR3, as DNA: TGTGCCAGCAGTCTCGACAGGGGGAACATGAACACTGAAGCTTTCTTT. The full variable domain, rest sourced from reference TRBV28 and TRBJ1-1, is DVKVTQSSRYLVKRTGEKVFLECVQDMDHENMFWYRQDPGLGLRLIYFSYDVKMKEKGDIPEGYSVSREKKERFSLILESASTNQTSMYLCASSLDRGNMNTEAFFGQGTRLTVV.

This chain connects TRBV15 to TRBJ2-5; TRBD1 matches at 8 bases. The CDR3 has 16 residues. The junction had 4 bases not matched to a gene; V was cut back by 0 bases and J by 1 base. Germline V gene lookup returns CDR1 LNHNV and CDR2 YYDKDF (reference sequence). The CDR3 coding sequence is TGTGCCACCAGCAGAGATCCTGACAGGGGCCAAGAGACCCAGTACTTC. Its translation: CATSRDPDRGQETQYF. Complete variable domain (other parts from reference TRBV15 and TRBJ2-5): DAMVIQNPRYQVTQFGKPVTLSCSQTLNHNVMYWYQQKSSQAPKLLFHYYDKDFNNEADTPDNFQSRRPNTSFCFLDIRSPGLGDTAMYLCATSRDPDRGQETQYFGPGTRLLVL.

The genes are TRBV19 and TRBJ1-5; a possible D gene is TRBD1 (5 bases). CDR1 and CDR2 (germline): LNHDA, SQIVND (reference sequence). Trimming removed 6 bases from V and 3 bases from J, with 15 bases in between. There are 15 residues in the CDR3. CDR3 residues: CASSDSGAVNQPQHF. The CDR3 DNA sequence: TGTGCCAGTAGCGACAGCGGGGCGGTCAATCAGCCCCAGCATTTT.

This clone was detected only once. This chain links TRBV19 with TRBJ2-5; D might be TRBD1 or TRBD2, each matching 6 bases. The DNA end favors TRBJ2-7, so the J call may be wrong. This CDR3 has 14 amino acids. Germline-derived CDR1 and CDR2 are LNHDA and SQIVND (reference sequence). The CDR3, as DNA: TGTGCCAGTAGTGTCGCAAGGGGGGACTACGAGCAGTACTTC. Amino acid sequence: CASSVARGDYEQYF.

The chain is built from TRBV25-1 and TRBJ2-7; 12 bases agree with TRBD2. CDR1 is MGHDK, CDR2 SYGVNS, per germline. The V gene end was trimmed by 6 bases and the J gene end by 1 base; junction bases not matched to a gene: 4. The CDR3 length is 15 residues. The CDR3 sequence is CASRPSGGESYEQYF. Here the CDR3 DNA reads TGTGCCAGCAGGCCTAGCGGGGGGGAGTCCTACGAGCAGTACTTC.

J is TRBJ2-1 and V is TRBV9; 12 nucleotides agree with TRBD2. CDR1 and CDR2 from the germline V gene are SGDLS and YYNGEE. The CDR3 sequence is 16 residues long. After removal of 4 bases from V and 4 bases from J, the junction contained 6 bases not matched to a gene. CDR3 coding DNA: TGTGCCAGCAGCTTCGGACTAGCGGGATTATACAATGAGCAGTTCTTC. The encoded protein is CASSFGLAGLYNEQFF. Based on the CDR3 plus reference TRBV9 and TRBJ2-1, the full variable domain is DSGVTQTPKHLITATGQRVTLRCSPRSGDLSVYWYQQSLDQGLQFLIQYYNGEERAKGNILERFSAQQFPDLHSELNLSSLELGDSALYFCASSFGLAGLYNEQFFGPGTRLTVL.

In its sample, this clone was seen a few times. The rearrangement uses TRBV18 and TRBJ1-2; D uncertain. V lost 0 bases and J 0 bases, leaving 8 bases between the germline ends. This CDR3 is 15 amino acids long. Germline loops: CDR1 KGHSH, CDR2 LQKENI. CDR3 nucleotide sequence: TGTGCCAGCTCACCACCGGCAGGCCCTAACTATGGCTACACCTTC. Translation gives CASSPPAGPNYGYTF.

This chain uses TRBV29-1 with TRBJ2-1, with 7 positions matching TRBD1. With V trimmed by 4 bases and J by 6 bases, 12 bases remained unmatched. In germline, CDR1 is SQVTM, CDR2 ANQGSEA. The CDR3 has 15 residues. CDR3 loop: CSVGLSRGQGNEQFF. CDR3 DNA sequence: TGCAGCGTTGGGTTGAGTAGGGGGCAAGGCAATGAGCAGTTCTTC.

The rearrangement links TRBV30 to TRBJ2-3; 11 nucleotides line up with TRBD2. The CDR3 loop spans 19 amino acids. V gave up 2 bases and J gave up 4 bases; unmatched junction bases: 17. Germline CDR1 and CDR2: GTSNPN and SVGIG (reference sequence). CDR3: CAWSLPDFSGRAVPDTQYF. In nucleotides, the CDR3 is TGTGCCTGGAGTTTACCCGACTTTAGCGGGAGGGCGGTCCCAGATACGCAGTATTTT.

The rearrangement links TRBV5-1 to TRBJ1-1; D unclear. The CDR3 has 13 amino acids. V gave up 1 base and J gave up 3 bases, with 7 bases separating them. Germline CDR1 SGHRS, CDR2 YFSETQ. CDR3 nucleotide sequence: TGCGCCAGCAGCTTGTCCAGCGACACTGAAGCTTTCTTT. This sequence encodes CASSLSSDTEAFF.

This chain links TRBV29-1 with TRBJ2-1; D remains ambiguous. V dropped 0 bases and J dropped 6 bases, with 9 bases sitting between them. Germline values: CDR1 SQVTM, CDR2 ANQGSEA. This CDR3 comprises 13 residues. CDR3 bases: TGCAGCGTTGAAGATGTAAGAGGCAATGAGCAGTTCTTC. Protein sequence: CSVEDVRGNEQFF.

The gene calls are TRBV27 and TRBJ2-5; 7 bases agree with TRBD1. Germline values: CDR1 MNHEY, CDR2 SMNVEV (reference sequence). V shed 5 bases, J shed 2 bases, and the junction held 20 bases outside the gene matches. CDR3 length: 19 residues. The CDR3 nucleotides are TGTGCCAGCAGTCCCCGGTCTTGGACAGGTAAAGGGGTACAAGAGACCCAGTACTTC. It codes for CASSPRSWTGKGVQETQYF.

The chain joins TRBV30 to TRBJ1-2; the match to TRBD1 covers 9 bases. This CDR3 comprises 14 residues. V lost 6 bases, J lost 4 bases, and 9 bases stayed unmatched. Germline CDR1 reads GTSNPN; CDR2 reads SVGIG (reference sequence). Written as DNA, the CDR3 is TGTGCCTGTCGGGACAGGGCGCAAGGCTATGGCTACACCTTC. It specifies CACRDRAQGYGYTF.